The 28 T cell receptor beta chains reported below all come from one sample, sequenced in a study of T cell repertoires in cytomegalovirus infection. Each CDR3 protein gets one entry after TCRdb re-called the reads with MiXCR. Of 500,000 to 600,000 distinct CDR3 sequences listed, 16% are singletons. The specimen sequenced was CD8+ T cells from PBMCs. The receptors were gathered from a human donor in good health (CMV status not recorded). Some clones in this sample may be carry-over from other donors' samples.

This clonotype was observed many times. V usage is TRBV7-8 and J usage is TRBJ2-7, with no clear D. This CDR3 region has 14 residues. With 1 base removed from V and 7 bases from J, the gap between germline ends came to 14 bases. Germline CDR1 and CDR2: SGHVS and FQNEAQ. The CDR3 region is CASSLVSPLEEQYF. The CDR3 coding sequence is TGTGCCAGCAGCTTAGTAAGTCCCCTAGAGGAGCAGTACTTC.

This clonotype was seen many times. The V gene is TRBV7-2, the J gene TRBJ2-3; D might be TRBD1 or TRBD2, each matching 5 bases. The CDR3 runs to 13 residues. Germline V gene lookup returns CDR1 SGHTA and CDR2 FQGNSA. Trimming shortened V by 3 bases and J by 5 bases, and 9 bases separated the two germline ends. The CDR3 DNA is TGTGCCAGCAGCTTCGGGGCTGGAGATACGCAGTATTTT. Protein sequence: CASSFGAGDTQYF.

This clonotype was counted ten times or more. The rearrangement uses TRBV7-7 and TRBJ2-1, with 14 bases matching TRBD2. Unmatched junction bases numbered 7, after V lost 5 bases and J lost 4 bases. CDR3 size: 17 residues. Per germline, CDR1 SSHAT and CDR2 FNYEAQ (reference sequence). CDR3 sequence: CASSPRLAGGQYNEQFF. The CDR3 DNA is TGTGCCAGCAGCCCCCGACTAGCGGGGGGGCAATACAATGAGCAGTTCTTC. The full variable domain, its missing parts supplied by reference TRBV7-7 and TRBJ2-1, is GAGVSQSPRYKVTKRGQDVTLRCDPISSHATLYWYQQALGQGPEFLTYFNYEAQPDKSGLPSDRFSAERPEGSISTLTIQRTEQRDSAMYRCASSPRLAGGQYNEQFFGPGTRLTVL.

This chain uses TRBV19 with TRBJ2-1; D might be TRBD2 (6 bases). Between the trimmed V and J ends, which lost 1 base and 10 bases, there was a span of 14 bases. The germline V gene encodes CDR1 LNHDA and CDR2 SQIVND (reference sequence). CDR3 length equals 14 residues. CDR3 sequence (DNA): TGTGCCAGTAGTATAGTCGACTTTGCGGGGGAGCAGTTCTTC. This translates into CASSIVDFAGEQFF.

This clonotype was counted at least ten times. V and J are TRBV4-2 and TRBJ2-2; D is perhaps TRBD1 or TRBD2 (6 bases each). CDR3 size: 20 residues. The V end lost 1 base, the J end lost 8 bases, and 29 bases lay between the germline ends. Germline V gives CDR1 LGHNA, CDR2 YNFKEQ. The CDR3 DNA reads TGTGCCAGCAGCCAAGTAACAGGGCGGTCCACCTCGGTCCGGGGGGGGGAGCTGTTTTTT. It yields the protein CASSQVTGRSTSVRGGELFF.

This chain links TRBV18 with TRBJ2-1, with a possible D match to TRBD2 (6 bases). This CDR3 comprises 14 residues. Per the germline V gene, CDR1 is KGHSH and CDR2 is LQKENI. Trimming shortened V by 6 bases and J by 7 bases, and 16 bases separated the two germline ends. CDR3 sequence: CASSPEGRGNEQFF. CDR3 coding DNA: TGTGCCAGCTCCCCCGAAGGCCGGGGGAATGAGCAGTTCTTC.

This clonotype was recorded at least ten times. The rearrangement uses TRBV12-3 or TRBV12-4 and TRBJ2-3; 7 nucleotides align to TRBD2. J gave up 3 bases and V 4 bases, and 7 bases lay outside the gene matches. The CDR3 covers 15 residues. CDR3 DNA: TGTGCCAGCAGTTCTAGCGGAAGAAGGACAGATACGCAGTATTTT. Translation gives CASSSSGRRTDTQYF.

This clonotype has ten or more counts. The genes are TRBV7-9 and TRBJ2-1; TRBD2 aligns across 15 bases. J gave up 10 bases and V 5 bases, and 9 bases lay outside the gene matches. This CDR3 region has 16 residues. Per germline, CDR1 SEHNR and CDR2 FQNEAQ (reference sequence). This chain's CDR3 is CASSPWTSGGAWEQFF. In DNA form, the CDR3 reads TGTGCCAGCAGCCCCTGGACTAGCGGGGGGGCCTGGGAGCAGTTCTTC.

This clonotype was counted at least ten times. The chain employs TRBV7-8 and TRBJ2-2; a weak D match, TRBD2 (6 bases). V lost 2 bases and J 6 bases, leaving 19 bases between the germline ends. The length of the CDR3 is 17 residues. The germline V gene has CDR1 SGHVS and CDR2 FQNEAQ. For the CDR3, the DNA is TGTGCCAGCAGCTTAAAATGGTGGGGGGAGGAAGCCGGGGAGCTGTTTTTT. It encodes CASSLKWWGEEAGELFF.

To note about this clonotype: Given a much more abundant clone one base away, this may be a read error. CDR3 region: CASSLRVYKETQYF. In DNA, the CDR3 is TGTGCCAGCAGCCTACGCGTCTACAAAGAGACCCAGTACTTC. The chain combines TRBV14 with TRBJ2-5; D is unclear. V lost 4 bases to trimming and J lost 3 bases, with 12 bases between them. Looked up from germline, CDR1 is SGHDN and CDR2 is FVKESK. This CDR3 spans 14 amino acids.

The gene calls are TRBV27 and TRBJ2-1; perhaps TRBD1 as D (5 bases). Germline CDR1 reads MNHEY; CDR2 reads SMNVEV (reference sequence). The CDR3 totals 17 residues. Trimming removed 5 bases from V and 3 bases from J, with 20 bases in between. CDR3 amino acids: CASSPIAKGSIYNEQFF. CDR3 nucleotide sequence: TGTGCCAGCAGTCCGATCGCGAAGGGGTCCATCTACAATGAGCAGTTCTTC.

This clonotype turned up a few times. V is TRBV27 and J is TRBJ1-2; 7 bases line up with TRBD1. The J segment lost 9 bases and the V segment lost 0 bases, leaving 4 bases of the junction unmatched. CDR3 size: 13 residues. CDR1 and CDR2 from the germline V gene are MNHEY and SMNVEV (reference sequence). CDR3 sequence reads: CASSLSKTGSYTF. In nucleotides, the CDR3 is TGTGCCAGCAGTTTATCGAAGACAGGGAGCTACACCTTC.

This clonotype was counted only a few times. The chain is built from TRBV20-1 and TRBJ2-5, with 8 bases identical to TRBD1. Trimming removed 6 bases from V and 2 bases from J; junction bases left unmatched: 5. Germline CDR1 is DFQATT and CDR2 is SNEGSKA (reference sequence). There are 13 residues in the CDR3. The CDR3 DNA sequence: TGCAGTGCCCCGCGGACAGGGCAAGAGACCCAGTACTTC. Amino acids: CSAPRTGQETQYF.

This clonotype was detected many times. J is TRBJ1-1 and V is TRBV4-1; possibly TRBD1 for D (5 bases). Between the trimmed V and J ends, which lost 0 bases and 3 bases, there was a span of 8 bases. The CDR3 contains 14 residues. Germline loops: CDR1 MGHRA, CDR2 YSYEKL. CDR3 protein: CASSQDRGDTEAFF. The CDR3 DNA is TGCGCCAGCAGCCAAGATAGGGGTGACACTGAAGCTTTCTTT.

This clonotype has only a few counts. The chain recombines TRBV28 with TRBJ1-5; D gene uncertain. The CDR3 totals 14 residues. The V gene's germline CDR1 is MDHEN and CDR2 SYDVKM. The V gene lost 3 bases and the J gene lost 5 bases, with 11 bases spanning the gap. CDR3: CASSFLRCDQPQHF. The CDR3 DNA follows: TGTGCCAGCAGTTTTCTAAGGTGCGATCAGCCCCAGCATTTT.

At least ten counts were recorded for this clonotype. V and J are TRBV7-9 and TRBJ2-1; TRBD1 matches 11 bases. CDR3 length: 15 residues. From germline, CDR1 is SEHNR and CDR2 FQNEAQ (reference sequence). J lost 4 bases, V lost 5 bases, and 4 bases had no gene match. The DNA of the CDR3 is TGTGCCAGCAGCGCGGACAGGGGGCTGTACAATGAGCAGTTCTTC. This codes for CASSADRGLYNEQFF.

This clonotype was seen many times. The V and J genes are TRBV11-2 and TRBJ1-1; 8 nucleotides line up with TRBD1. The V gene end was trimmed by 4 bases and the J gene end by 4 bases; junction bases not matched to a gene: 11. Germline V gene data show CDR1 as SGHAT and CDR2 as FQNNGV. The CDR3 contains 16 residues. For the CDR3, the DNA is TGTGCCAGCAGCTCCCCCCGGGACAGGCCAGGCACTGAAGCTTTCTTT. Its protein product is CASSSPRDRPGTEAFF.

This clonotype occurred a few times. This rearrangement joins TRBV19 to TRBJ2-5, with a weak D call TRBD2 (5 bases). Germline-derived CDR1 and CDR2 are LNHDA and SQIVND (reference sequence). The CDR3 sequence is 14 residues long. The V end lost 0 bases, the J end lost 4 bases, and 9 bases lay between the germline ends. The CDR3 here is CASSIDHGGETQYF. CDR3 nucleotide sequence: TGTGCCAGTAGTATAGATCACGGAGGAGAGACCCAGTACTTC.

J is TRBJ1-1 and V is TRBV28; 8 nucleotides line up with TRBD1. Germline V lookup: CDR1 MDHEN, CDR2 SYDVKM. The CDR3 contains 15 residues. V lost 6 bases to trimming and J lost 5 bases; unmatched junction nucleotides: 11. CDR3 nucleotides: TGTGCCAGCAGCCCACAAACGGACAGGGTGACTGAAGCTTTCTTT. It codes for CASSPQTDRVTEAFF.

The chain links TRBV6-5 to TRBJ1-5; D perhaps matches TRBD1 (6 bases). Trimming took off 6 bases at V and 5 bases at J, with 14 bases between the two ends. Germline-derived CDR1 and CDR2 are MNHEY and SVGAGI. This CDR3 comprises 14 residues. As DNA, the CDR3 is TGTGCCAGCAGCCACCGCAGGGGTCATCAGCCCCAGCATTTT. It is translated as CASSHRRGHQPQHF.

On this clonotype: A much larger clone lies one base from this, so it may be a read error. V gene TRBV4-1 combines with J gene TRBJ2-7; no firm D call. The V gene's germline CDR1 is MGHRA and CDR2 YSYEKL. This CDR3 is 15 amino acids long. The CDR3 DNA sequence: TGCGCCAGCAGCCAAGATTCCCACGTCTCCTACGAGCAGAACTTC. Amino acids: CASSQDSHVSYEQNF.

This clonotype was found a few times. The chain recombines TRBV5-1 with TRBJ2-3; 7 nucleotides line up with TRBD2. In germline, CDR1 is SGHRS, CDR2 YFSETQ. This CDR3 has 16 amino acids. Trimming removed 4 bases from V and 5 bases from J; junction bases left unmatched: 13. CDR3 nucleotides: TGCGCCAGCAGCCCGAGGGCGGGAGAAGGATTAGATACGCAGTATTTT. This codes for CASSPRAGEGLDTQYF.

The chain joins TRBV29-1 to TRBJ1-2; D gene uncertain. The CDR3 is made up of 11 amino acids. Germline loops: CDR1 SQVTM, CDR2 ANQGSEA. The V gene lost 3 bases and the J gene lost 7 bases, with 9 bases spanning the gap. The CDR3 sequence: CSVEARSGYTF. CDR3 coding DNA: TGCAGCGTTGAGGCTCGAAGTGGCTACACCTTC.

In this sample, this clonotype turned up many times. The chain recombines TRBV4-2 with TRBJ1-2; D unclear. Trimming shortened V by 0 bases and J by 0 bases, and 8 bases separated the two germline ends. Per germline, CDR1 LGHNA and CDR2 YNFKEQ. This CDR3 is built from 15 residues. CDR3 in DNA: TGTGCCAGCAGCCAAGACCCGGTAGCTAACTATGGCTACACCTTC. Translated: CASSQDPVANYGYTF.

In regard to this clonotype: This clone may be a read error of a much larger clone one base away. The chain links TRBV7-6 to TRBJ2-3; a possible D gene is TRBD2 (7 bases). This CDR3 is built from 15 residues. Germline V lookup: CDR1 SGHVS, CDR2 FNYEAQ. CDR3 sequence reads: CASSFIGGRTDMQYF. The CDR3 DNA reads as TGTGCCAGCAGCTTCATCGGGGGGCGTACAGATATGCAGTATTTT.

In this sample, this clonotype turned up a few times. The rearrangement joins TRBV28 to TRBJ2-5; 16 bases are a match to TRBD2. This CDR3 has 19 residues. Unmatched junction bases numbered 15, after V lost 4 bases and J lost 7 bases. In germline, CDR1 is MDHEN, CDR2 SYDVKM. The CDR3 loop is CASSSPGLAGGPLPRTQYF. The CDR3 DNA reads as TGTGCCAGCAGTTCCCCGGGACTAGCGGGAGGGCCTCTCCCGAGGACCCAGTACTTC.

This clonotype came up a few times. DNA of the CDR3: TGTGCCAGCAGTGAGCTGTACCAAGAGACCCAGTACTTC. Residues: CASSELYQETQYF. This chain joins TRBV2 and TRBJ2-5, with unresolved D. Trimming stripped 3 bases from V and 0 bases from J, with 5 bases between. The CDR3 contains 13 residues. The germline CDR1 and CDR2 sequences are SNHLY and FYNNEI.

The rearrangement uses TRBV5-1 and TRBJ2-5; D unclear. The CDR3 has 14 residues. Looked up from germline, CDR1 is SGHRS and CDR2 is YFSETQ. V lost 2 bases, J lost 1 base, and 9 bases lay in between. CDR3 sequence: CASSFTPSQETQYF. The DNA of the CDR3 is TGCGCCAGCAGCTTTACCCCCTCCCAAGAGACCCAGTACTTC.